Following are 20 T cell receptor beta chains from one sample sequenced in a study of spatial heterogeneity in lung cancer (dated by TCRdb to between 2018 and 2020). The time point label, read with the paper, signifies: sample taken at primary tumor resection. Whole RNA extracted from tumor and nontumor lung tissue, or from cryopreserved PBMC samples, was used for TCR sequencing without cell sorting. The library was generated by 5' RACE. Sequencing was performed on a NextSeq 500. The public sequencing data were trimmed at Q25 with fastp and processed into clonotypes with MiXCR by TCRdb, which kept only in-frame beta chains. Merged by CDR3 protein, the rows form single entries marked with the most common genes and DNA. This sample is represented by some 5,000 distinct CDR3 sequences; around a third of them were singletons. The ten largest clones add up to roughly 4% of the sample. The sequences come from PBMCs, collected at surgery. The receptor source for this set is a female donor with early-stage non-small cell lung cancer.

As to this clonotype: Little can be read into the size of this beta chain, an off-target read in a library designed for alpha chains. This chain joins TRBV3-1 and TRBJ2-7; D is unclear. Germline lookup yields CDR1 LGHDT and CDR2 YNNKEL (reference sequence). CDR3 size: 12 residues. Trimming took off 4 bases at V and 2 bases at J, with 6 bases between the two ends. The CDR3: CASSRNTYEQYF. CDR3 bases: TGTGCCAGCAGCCGGAACACCTACGAGCAGTACTTC.

A remark on this clonotype: This beta chain is a stray read from a library made for alpha chains; its abundance is not meaningful. The V gene is TRBV23-1, the J gene TRBJ2-5; the D gene could be TRBD1 or TRBD2 (5 bases each). TRBV23-1 is recorded as an ORF, its role being uncertain. This CDR3 is 14 amino acids long. V lost 11 bases and J 1 base, leaving 17 bases between the germline ends. CDR3 region: CAGKRDGTQETQYF. The CDR3 DNA sequence: TGCGCCGGAAAAAGAGATGGGACCCAAGAGACCCAGTACTTC.

This clonotype was seen just once. A library made for alpha chains picked up this beta chain off target, so its size means little. The rearrangement uses TRBV5-5 and TRBJ2-7, with 8 bases matching TRBD1. Losses at the gene ends were 3 bases for V and 6 bases for J; bases not matched to a gene: 8. The CDR3 covers 14 residues. Germline V lookup: CDR1 SGHKS, CDR2 YYEKEE (reference sequence). This CDR3 is CASSSSRDRFEQYF. The CDR3, as DNA: TGTGCCAGCAGCTCGTCCCGGGACAGGTTCGAGCAGTACTTC.

With respect to this clonotype: Being off target in a library aimed at alpha chains, this beta chain has a size of little meaning. The chain carries TRBV11-2 and TRBJ2-3, with a weak D call TRBD1 (6 bases). Germline loops: CDR1 SGHAT, CDR2 FQNNGV. CDR3 length equals 17 residues. Between the trimmed V and J ends, which lost 1 base and 2 bases, there was a span of 16 bases. The CDR3 nucleotides are TGTGCCAGCAGCTTAGGAGGGTTGACAGGATCCACAGATACGCAGTATTTT. Protein: CASSLGGLTGSTDTQYF.

Comments on this clonotype: Little can be read into the size of this beta chain, an off-target read in a library designed for alpha chains. The chain is built from TRBV3-1 and TRBJ2-3; D not certain. This CDR3 is 12 amino acids long. V was shortened by 0 bases and J by 4 bases, with 2 bases between the two germline ends. Per the germline V gene, CDR1 is LGHDT and CDR2 is YNNKEL (reference sequence). The CDR3 spells CASSQDADTQYF. The CDR3 DNA follows: TGTGCCAGCAGCCAAGACGCAGATACGCAGTATTTT.

This clonotype was seen a handful of times. Since it is a stray read in a library aimed at alpha chains, this beta chain has a size that is not meaningful. This rearrangement joins TRBV7-9 to TRBJ2-5; 8 nucleotides agree with TRBD1. This CDR3 has 14 residues. The V segment lost 4 bases and the J segment 1 base; nucleotides outside the gene matches: 2. CDR1 is SEHNR, CDR2 FQNEAQ, per germline (reference sequence). As DNA, the CDR3 is TGTGCCAGCAGCTGGACAGGGAGCCAAGAGACCCAGTACTTC. Translated, it gives CASSWTGSQETQYF.

Of note for this clonotype: This beta chain is a stray sequence in a library constructed for alpha chains; its clone size is not meaningful. The V call is TRBV29-1, the J call TRBJ1-5; D unclear. Germline V gives CDR1 SQVTM, CDR2 ANQGSEA. V lost 4 bases and J lost 3, with 7 bases in between. The CDR3 is made up of 12 amino acids. The CDR3 DNA follows: TGCAGCGTTGGTAGACCCAATCAGCCCCAGCATTTT. Protein sequence: CSVGRPNQPQHF.

Worth noting for this clonotype: The size of this beta chain means little, since it is a stray read in a library made for alpha chains. The chain is built from TRBV7-2 and TRBJ2-1, with D possibly being TRBD2 (6 bases). The CDR3 is made up of 14 amino acids. Germline lookup yields CDR1 SGHTA and CDR2 FQGNSA. The germline V and J ends were trimmed by 5 bases and 5 bases, with 13 bases remaining between them. CDR3 coding DNA: TGTGCCAGCAGCCCGGAGGGACTTAACAATGAGCAGTTCTTC. This gives the protein CASSPEGLNNEQFF.

This clonotype was found a few times. In a library made to pick up alpha chains, this beta chain is a stray read with a size that means little. This chain links TRBV28 with TRBJ2-7, with D possibly being TRBD1 (6 bases). V was clipped by 5 bases and J by 4 bases, with 9 bases between them. This CDR3 is built from 12 residues. Germline lookup yields CDR1 MDHEN and CDR2 SYDVKM. CDR3 DNA sequence: TGTGCCAGCAGTCCGGACAGTTACGAGCAGTACTTC. Protein: CASSPDSYEQYF.

About this clonotype itself: Being off target in a library aimed at alpha chains, this beta chain has a size of little meaning. V usage is TRBV9 and J usage is TRBJ2-3; D is uncertain. Germline V lookup: CDR1 SGDLS, CDR2 YYNGEE. This CDR3 is built from 13 residues. V was shortened by 0 bases and J by 2 bases, with 4 bases between the two germline ends. The CDR3 loop is CASSVADTDTQYF. The CDR3 bases are TGTGCCAGCAGCGTAGCAGACACAGATACGCAGTATTTT.

This clonotype was counted only a few times. Little can be read into the size of this beta chain, an off-target read in a library designed for alpha chains. The chain couples TRBV28 to TRBJ2-5; 8 bases fit TRBD1. The CDR3 extends over 14 amino acids. After removal of 10 bases from V and 2 bases from J, the junction contained 9 bases not matched to a gene. CDR1 and CDR2 (germline): MDHEN, SYDVKM. The CDR3 sequence is CATNDRGLQETQYF. As DNA, the CDR3 is TGTGCCACCAACGACAGGGGTCTACAAGAGACCCAGTACTTC.

This clonotype was found a few times. This beta chain is a stray read from a library made for alpha chains; its abundance is not meaningful. The chain has TRBV5-1 and TRBJ2-5; D gene ambiguous. Germline values: CDR1 SGHRS, CDR2 YFSETQ. The ends were cut back, 0 bases at V and 2 bases at J, with 8 bases in the middle. This CDR3 region has 14 residues. CDR3 nucleotides: TGCGCCAGCAGCTTGGTGCCTGCTCAAGAGACCCAGTACTTC. It codes for CASSLVPAQETQYF.

By frequency in the sample, this clonotype is large. Within a library made for alpha chains, this beta chain is off target, and its count is uninformative. The chain joins TRBV24-1 to TRBJ2-6; 8 bases fit TRBD2. V lost 10 bases and J lost 7; bases outside the gene matches: 11. The CDR3 extends over 15 amino acids. CDR1 is KGHDR, CDR2 SFDVKD, per germline. CDR3 amino acids: CATRAGADDANVLTF. The CDR3 bases are TGTGCCACTAGAGCGGGGGCCGACGACGCCAACGTCCTGACTTTC.

This clonotype was seen a handful of times. This beta chain came through as a stray read in a library set up for alpha chains, and its size says little. The CDR3, as DNA: TGTGCCAGCAGCCCATGGACCGTTGGTACGCAGTATTTT. Amino acids: CASSPWTVGTQYF. This sequence joins TRBV7-8 and TRBJ2-3; D remains unclear. The V and J ends lost 5 bases and 8 bases respectively, with 14 bases between them. This CDR3 has 13 residues. CDR1 is SGHVS, CDR2 FQNEAQ, per germline. Supplemented by reference TRBV7-8 and TRBJ2-3, the full variable domain reads GAGVSQSPRYKVAKRGQDVALRCDPISGHVSLFWYQQALGQGPEFLTYFQNEAQLDKSGLPSDRFFAERPEGSVSTLKIQRTQQEDSAVYLCASSPWTVGTQYFGPGTRLTVL.

Regarding this clonotype: Because the library targeted alpha chains, this beta chain is an off-target read whose size means little. The chain carries TRBV5-1 and TRBJ2-7, with D uncertain. In germline, CDR1 is SGHRS, CDR2 YFSETQ. This CDR3 region has 14 residues. Deletions cut 1 base from V and 0 bases from J, with 8 bases between. In DNA form, the CDR3 reads TGCGCCAGCAGCTTGCAGACCAGCTCCTACGAGCAGTACTTC. It codes for CASSLQTSSYEQYF.

This clonotype showed up just a few times. This beta chain lies outside the target of a library built for alpha chains; its clone size means little. This chain links TRBV28 with TRBJ2-1, with TRBD2 matching 9 bases. J lost 4 bases, V lost 6 bases, and 10 bases had no gene match. This CDR3 has 16 amino acids. The germline V gene has CDR1 MDHEN and CDR2 SYDVKM. The CDR3, as DNA: TGTGCCAGCAGCTCCTTTCTAGCGGGGCCATACAATGAGCAGTTCTTC. It translates to CASSSFLAGPYNEQFF.

A note on this clonotype: Found in a library prepared for alpha chains, this beta chain is an off-target read, and its abundance has little meaning. V and J are TRBV6-2 or TRBV6-3 and TRBJ2-7; D unclear. CDR3 size: 11 residues. Germline V gene data show CDR1 as MNHEY and CDR2 as SVGEGT. Trimming shortened V by 5 bases and J by 4 bases, and 6 bases separated the two germline ends. The chain's CDR3 is CASSPRYEQYF. The CDR3 DNA reads as TGTGCCAGCAGTCCCCGATACGAGCAGTACTTC.

This clonotype has only a few counts. A library made for alpha chains picked up this beta chain off target, so its size means little. The chain uses TRBV20-1 and TRBJ2-5; 7 bases match TRBD2. The ends lost 2 bases at V and 5 bases at J; junction bases unmatched: 11. CDR1 and CDR2 (germline): DFQATT, SNEGSKA (reference sequence). This CDR3 has 15 residues. The CDR3 here is CSARPLASGTETQYF. The DNA of the CDR3 is TGCAGTGCTAGACCCTTGGCTAGCGGCACGGAGACCCAGTACTTC.

In this sample, this clonotype turned up a few times. Found in a library prepared for alpha chains, this beta chain is an off-target read, and its abundance has little meaning. The genes are TRBV20-1 and TRBJ2-1, with D tentatively TRBD2 (6 bases). This CDR3 region has 15 residues. Germline assignment: CDR1 DFQATT and CDR2 SNEGSKA (reference sequence). The V end was cut by 0 bases, the J end by 2 bases, with 11 bases between. CDR3 sequence reads: CSARDRRLAYNEQFF. CDR3 sequence (DNA): TGCAGTGCTAGAGATCGAAGACTAGCCTACAATGAGCAGTTCTTC.

This clonotype showed up just once. This beta chain turned up in a library designed for alpha chains; as an off-target read, its abundance says little. The rearrangement uses TRBV5-5 and TRBJ2-4; no clear D gene. CDR3 length equals 15 residues. CDR1 is SGHKS and CDR2 is YYEKEE in the germline V gene (reference sequence). Trimming stripped 4 bases from V and 7 bases from J, with 18 bases between. Here the CDR3 reads CASSVTGTLENIQYF. For the CDR3, the DNA is TGTGCCAGCAGCGTGACCGGTACTTTGGAGAACATTCAGTACTTC. The full variable domain, in which reference TRBV5-5 and TRBJ2-4 provide the parts outside the CDR3, is DAGVTQSPTHLIKTRGQQVTLRCSPISGHKSVSWYQQVLGQGPQFIFQYYEKEERGRGNFPDRFSARQFPNYSSELNVNALLLGDSALYLCASSVTGTLENIQYFGAGTRLSVL.